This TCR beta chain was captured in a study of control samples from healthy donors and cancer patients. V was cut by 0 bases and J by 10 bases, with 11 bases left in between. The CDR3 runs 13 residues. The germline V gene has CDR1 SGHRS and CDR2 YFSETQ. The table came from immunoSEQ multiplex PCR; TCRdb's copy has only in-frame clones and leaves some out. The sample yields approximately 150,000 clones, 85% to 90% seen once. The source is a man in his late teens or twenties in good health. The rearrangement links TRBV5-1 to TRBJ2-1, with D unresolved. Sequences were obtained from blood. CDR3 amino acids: CASSLVVEGEQFF. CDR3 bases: TGCGCCAGCAGCTTGGTGGTAGAAGGGGAGCAGTTCTTC.